This T cell receptor (beta chain) derives from a study of cytomegalovirus exposure and HLA in healthy donors. Researchers ran the PCR with 60 Vbeta and 13 Jbeta primers. The table came from immunoSEQ multiplex PCR; TCRdb's copy has only in-frame clones and leaves some out. The table includes about 160,000 clones, 70% to 90% detected once. The clonotype was recovered from a male donor in good health and CMV-seronegative. The sequenced sample was PBMCs.

The CDR3 DNA reads TGTGCCAGCAGATTGACAGGGGTTCTGGAGACCCAGTACTTC. This encodes CASRLTGVLETQYF. The chain joins TRBV5-8 to TRBJ2-5, with 8 bases aligning to TRBD1. Germline V gene lookup returns CDR1 SGHTS and CDR2 YDEGEE. The CDR3 covers 14 residues. The V segment lost 5 bases and the J segment 5 bases; nucleotides outside the gene matches: 8.